Here is one T cell receptor beta chain with its context. What it binds is unknown. Per germline, CDR1 SNHLY and CDR2 FYNNEI. This CDR3 is 19 amino acids long. V was clipped by 5 bases and J by 4 bases, with 29 bases between them. This sample was included in a study of cytomegalovirus exposure and HLA in healthy donors. The study's findings and limits: Most subjects' HLA-A and HLA-B alleles were reportedly predicted from TCR beta sequences. In a later analysis, HLA-C alleles had the fewest associated TCRs, DRB1 alleles the most. The study labeled more than 150 TCR beta chains cytomegalovirus-associated.

With 60 Vbeta and 13 Jbeta primers, the PCR was carried out. Sequencing used immunoSEQ multiplex PCR; TCRdb keeps in-frame clones, though not all of them. Here the sample spans 90,000 to 120,000 clones, about 9.5% being singletons. The chain links TRBV2 to TRBJ1-2, with D maybe TRBD1 (5 bases). Sequencing was carried out using PBMCs. This receptor was taken from a man aged 35-49 years in good health and CMV-seropositive. This chain's CDR3 is CASSNSVYRDSRGAYGYTF. CDR3 nucleotide sequence: TGTGCCAGCAGTAACTCGGTGTACCGGGACTCAAGAGGAGCCTATGGCTACACCTTC.